A single sample is the source of the 17 T cell receptor beta chains below, sequenced in a study of blood T cell repertoires in COVID-19. Data came from immunoSEQ multiplex PCR; TCRdb stores just in-frame clones and leaves some out. The sample lists around 280,000 clones, 90% occurring once. The sequenced material came from PBMCs or T cells enriched from blood (not recorded which). The source of these receptors is a young woman with acute COVID-19.

This clone was recorded only once. The chain uses TRBV27 and TRBJ1-4; no clear D gene. The CDR3 is made up of 15 amino acids. Trimming left V 0 bases short and J 10 bases short, with 15 bases between. The germline gives CDR1 MNHEY, CDR2 SMNVEV (reference sequence). DNA of the CDR3: TGTGCCAGCAGTTTATCATCCGGGGTAGTGGCAAAACTGTTTTTT. This gives the protein CASSLSSGVVAKLFF.

The rearrangement joins TRBV30 to TRBJ2-7; 8 bases are shared with TRBD1. V lost 0 bases, J lost 0 bases, and 10 bases stayed unmatched. The V gene's germline CDR1 is GTSNPN and CDR2 SVGIG (reference sequence). The CDR3 has 17 amino acids. DNA of the CDR3: TGTGCCTGGAGTGTCGATTCCGCCGGGACAGGCTCCTACGAGCAGTACTTC. Its translation is CAWSVDSAGTGSYEQYF.

A few counts support this clone. V gene TRBV4-3 combines with J gene TRBJ1-5; D call uncertain. V dropped 1 base and J dropped 3 bases, with 13 bases sitting between them. The CDR3 sequence is 16 residues long. In germline, CDR1 is LGHNA, CDR2 YSLEER. The CDR3 loop is CASSQGGSGPNQPQHF. CDR3 bases: TGCGCCAGCAGCCAAGGAGGCAGCGGGCCCAATCAGCCCCAGCATTTT.

This chain links TRBV7-3 with TRBJ2-5; 16 nucleotides match TRBD2. The V gene's germline CDR1 is SGHTA and CDR2 FQGTGA. The CDR3 contains 16 residues. V lost 8 bases and J lost 4; bases outside the gene matches: 7. CDR3 region: CASSKGLAGGPETQYF. CDR3 bases: TGTGCCAGCTCGAAGGGACTAGCGGGAGGGCCAGAGACCCAGTACTTC.

V gene TRBV9 combines with J gene TRBJ2-2, with TRBD2 matching 7 bases. The trim removed 4 bases at V and 7 bases at J, leaving 10 bases unmatched. Germline lookup yields CDR1 SGDLS and CDR2 YYNGEE. CDR3 size: 15 residues. The CDR3 sequence: CASSPRGVAGGELFF. The CDR3 DNA reads TGTGCCAGCAGCCCCCGGGGGGTGGCCGGCGGGGAGCTGTTTTTT.

The table lists this clone with a count of one. The rearrangement uses TRBV2 and TRBJ2-4; D ambiguous. The CDR3 is made up of 13 amino acids. The V and J ends lost 3 bases and 6 bases respectively, with 9 bases between them. Looked up from germline, CDR1 is SNHLY and CDR2 is FYNNEI. CDR3 in DNA: TGTGCCAGCAGTGACAGGATGGTAAACATTCAGTACTTC. As protein: CASSDRMVNIQYF.

The chain combines TRBV6-5 with TRBJ1-1; TRBD1 matches at 7 bases. This CDR3 spans 14 amino acids. Per the germline V gene, CDR1 is MNHEY and CDR2 is SVGAGI. Trimming took 5 bases from V and 2 from J; bases not matched to a gene: 5. The CDR3 DNA sequence: TGTGCCAGCAGTCGCGACAGGGCTAACACTGAAGCTTTCTTT. Protein: CASSRDRANTEAFF.

This sequence joins TRBV7-9 and TRBJ2-2; TRBD1 agrees at 12 bases. V gave up 8 bases and J gave up 6 bases; unmatched junction bases: 10. This CDR3 has 16 residues. Per germline, CDR1 SEHNR and CDR2 FQNEAQ (reference sequence). CDR3 bases: TGTGCCAGCTGGGCCGGGACAGGGGGCCGAGCCGGGGAGCTGTTTTTT. Translated: CASWAGTGGRAGELFF. The full variable domain, its missing parts supplied by reference TRBV7-9 and TRBJ2-2, is DTGVSQNPRHKITKRGQNVTFRCDPISEHNRLYWYRQTLGQGPEFLTYFQNEAQLEKSRLLSDRFSAERPKGSFSTLEIQRTEQGDSAMYLCASWAGTGGRAGELFFGEGSRLTVL.

The V and J genes are TRBV6-5 and TRBJ2-1; 8 bases are a match to TRBD2. Germline values: CDR1 MNHEY, CDR2 SVGAGI. J was trimmed by 4 bases and V by 7 bases; bases with no gene match: 3. The CDR3 has 13 amino acids. CDR3 protein: CASKRELYNEQFF. CDR3 nucleotides: TGTGCCAGCAAGCGGGAGCTATACAATGAGCAGTTCTTC.

V usage is TRBV6-5 and J usage is TRBJ1-2, with a tentative D call TRBD1 (5 bases). The length of the CDR3 is 15 residues. The germline V and J ends were trimmed by 1 base and 8 bases, with 17 bases remaining between them. Germline-derived CDR1 and CDR2 are MNHEY and SVGAGI. The CDR3 DNA sequence: TGTGCCAGCAGTTACTGGTCGGGGGGATCATCGGGCTACACCTTC. Translating gives CASSYWSGGSSGYTF.

The rearrangement joins TRBV3-1 (or the pseudogene TRBV3-2) to TRBJ2-5; 8 positions match TRBD2. The CDR3 has 16 amino acids. V gave up 0 bases and J gave up 5 bases; unmatched junction bases: 8. The germline V gene has CDR1 LGHDT and CDR2 YNNKEL (reference sequence). DNA of the CDR3: TGTGCCAGCAGCCAAGATCTTGCAGCGGGAGTCGAGACCCAGTACTTC. This translates into CASSQDLAAGVETQYF.

The chain recombines TRBV28 with TRBJ1-2; D unclear. Germline V CDR1 and CDR2: MDHEN, SYDVKM. V was clipped by 4 bases and J by 6 bases, with 6 bases between them. This CDR3 comprises 11 residues. The DNA for the CDR3 is TGTGCCAGCAGTTCTTTAAATGGCTACACCTTC. Its translation is CASSSLNGYTF.

This chain uses TRBV10-2 with TRBJ2-7; TRBD2 might be the D (6 bases). The CDR3 sequence is 13 residues long. V gave up 11 bases and J gave up 1 base, with 15 bases separating them. The germline V gene has CDR1 WSHSY and CDR2 SAAADI. CDR3 protein: CAVGRDSSYEQYF. The CDR3 DNA reads as TGCGCCGTCGGCCGGGACTCATCCTACGAGCAGTACTTC.

The V gene is TRBV11-2, the J gene TRBJ1-2; 7 nucleotides match TRBD1. CDR1 and CDR2 (germline): SGHAT, FQNNGV. Trimming cost V 4 bases and J 9 bases; bases outside gene matches: 5. This CDR3 has 12 residues. CDR3 amino acids: CASSSGDSRYTF. CDR3 sequence (DNA): TGTGCCAGCAGCTCGGGGGACAGCCGCTACACCTTC.

This chain uses TRBV30 with TRBJ2-3, with a possible D match to TRBD2 (7 bases). This CDR3 region has 12 residues. Germline assignment: CDR1 GTSNPN and CDR2 SVGIG (reference sequence). The V end lost 8 bases, the J end lost 0 bases, and 9 bases lay between the germline ends. The CDR3 bases are TGTGCCGGGGGGGCCAGCACAGATACGCAGTATTTT. It encodes CAGGASTDTQYF.

The rearrangement links TRBV29-1 to TRBJ2-7; 12 nucleotides line up with TRBD2. This CDR3 contains 15 residues. Germline values: CDR1 SQVTM, CDR2 ANQGSEA. Trimming cost V 6 bases and J 2 bases; bases outside gene matches: 8. Here the CDR3 reads CSVSTLAGGPYEQYF. CDR3 nucleotides: TGCAGCGTCTCCACCCTAGCGGGAGGGCCCTACGAGCAGTACTTC.

This sequence joins TRBV11-2 and TRBJ2-3; 7 bases map to TRBD2. J lost 2 bases, V lost 5 bases, and 7 bases had no gene match. In germline, CDR1 is SGHAT, CDR2 FQNNGV. The CDR3 spans 15 residues. This chain's CDR3 is CASSRAGRNTDTQYF. In DNA, the CDR3 is TGTGCCAGCAGCCGAGCGGGACGGAACACAGATACGCAGTATTTT.